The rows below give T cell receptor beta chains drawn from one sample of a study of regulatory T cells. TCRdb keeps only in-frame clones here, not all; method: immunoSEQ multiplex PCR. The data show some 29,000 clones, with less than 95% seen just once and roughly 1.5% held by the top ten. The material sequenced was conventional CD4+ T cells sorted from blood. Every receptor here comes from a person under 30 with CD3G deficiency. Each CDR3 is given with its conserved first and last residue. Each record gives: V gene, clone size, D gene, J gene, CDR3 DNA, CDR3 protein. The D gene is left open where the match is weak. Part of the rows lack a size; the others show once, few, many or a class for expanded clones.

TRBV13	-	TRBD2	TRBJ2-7	TGTGCCAGCAGCTTAGGCCGGCGGGAGAGGAACGAGCAGTACTTC	CASSLGRRERNEQYF
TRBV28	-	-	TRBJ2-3	TGTGCCAGCAGTTCCGGAGGTACAGATACGCAGTATTTT	CASSSGGTDTQYF
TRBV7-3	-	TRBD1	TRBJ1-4	TGTGCCAGCAGCTTAAGGGCCAGGGGCAGGGGGCAGGTAGATGAAAAACTGTTTTTT	CASSLRARGRGQVDEKLFF
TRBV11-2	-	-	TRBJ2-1	TGTGCCAGCAGCATCGGTAGCTCCTACAATGAGCAGTTCTTC	CASSIGSSYNEQFF
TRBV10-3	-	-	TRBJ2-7	TGTGCCATCAGCACAGGGAGGGAGTACGAGCAGTACTTC	CAISTGREYEQYF
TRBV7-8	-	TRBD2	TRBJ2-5	TGTGCCAGCAGCTTCGGACTAGCGGGGGTACAAGAGACCCAGTACTTC	CASSFGLAGVQETQYF
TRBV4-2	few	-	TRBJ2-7	TGTGCCAGCAGCCCCCAGCAGTACTTC	CASSPQQYF
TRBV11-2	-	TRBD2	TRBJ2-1	TGTGCCAGCAGCTCCCGGATGGGACTAGCCAATGAGCAGTTCTTC	CASSSRMGLANEQFF
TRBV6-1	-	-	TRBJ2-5	TGTGCCAGCAGTAGCCAAGAGACCCAGTACTTC	CASSSQETQYF
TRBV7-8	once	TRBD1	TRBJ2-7	TGTGCCAGCAGCTTTGGACAGGCGGCAGGCGAGCAGTACTTC	CASSFGQAAGEQYF
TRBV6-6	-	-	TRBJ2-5	TGTGCCAGCAGTTCCTCCCCCTACGAGACCCAGTACTTC	CASSSSPYETQYF
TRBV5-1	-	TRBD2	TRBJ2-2	TGCGCCAGCAGCCCGGGACTAGCGGACACCGGGGAGCTGTTTTTT	CASSPGLADTGELFF
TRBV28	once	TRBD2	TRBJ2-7	TGTGCCAGCAGATCAGCGGGGGAGGTCTACGAGCAGTACTTC	CASRSAGEVYEQYF
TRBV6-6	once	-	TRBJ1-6	TGTGCCAGCAAGGGGGTGAATAATTCACCCCTCCACTTT	CASKGVNNSPLHF
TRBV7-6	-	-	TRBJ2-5	TGTGCCAGCAGCTTAGGGGAGGTTGGGACCCAGTACTTC	CASSLGEVGTQYF
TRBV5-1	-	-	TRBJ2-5	TGCGCCAGCAGCTTGGACGGTAGACCCATCAGGCAGTACTTC	CASSLDGRPIRQYF
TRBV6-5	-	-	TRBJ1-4	TGTGCCAGCAGTTCCGGGTGGCGGTCAACTAATGAAAAACTGTTTTTT	CASSSGWRSTNEKLFF
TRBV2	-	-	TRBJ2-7	TGTGCCAGTGCCATCGGGGCCTACGAGCAGTACTTC	CASAIGAYEQYF
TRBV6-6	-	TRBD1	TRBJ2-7	TGTGCCAGCAGTAGGGACAGGGGGTACGAGCAGTACTTC	CASSRDRGYEQYF
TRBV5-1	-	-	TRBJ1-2	TGCGCCAGCAGCTTGGAATGGGGGCACGGCTACACCTTC	CASSLEWGHGYTF
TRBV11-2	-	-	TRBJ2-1	TGTGCCAGCAGCTTAACCCCGGGTTCCTACAATGAGCAGTTCTTC	CASSLTPGSYNEQFF
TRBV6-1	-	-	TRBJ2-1	TGTGCCAGCGGTCGTTCCTACTCCTACAATGAGCAGTTCTTC	CASGRSYSYNEQFF